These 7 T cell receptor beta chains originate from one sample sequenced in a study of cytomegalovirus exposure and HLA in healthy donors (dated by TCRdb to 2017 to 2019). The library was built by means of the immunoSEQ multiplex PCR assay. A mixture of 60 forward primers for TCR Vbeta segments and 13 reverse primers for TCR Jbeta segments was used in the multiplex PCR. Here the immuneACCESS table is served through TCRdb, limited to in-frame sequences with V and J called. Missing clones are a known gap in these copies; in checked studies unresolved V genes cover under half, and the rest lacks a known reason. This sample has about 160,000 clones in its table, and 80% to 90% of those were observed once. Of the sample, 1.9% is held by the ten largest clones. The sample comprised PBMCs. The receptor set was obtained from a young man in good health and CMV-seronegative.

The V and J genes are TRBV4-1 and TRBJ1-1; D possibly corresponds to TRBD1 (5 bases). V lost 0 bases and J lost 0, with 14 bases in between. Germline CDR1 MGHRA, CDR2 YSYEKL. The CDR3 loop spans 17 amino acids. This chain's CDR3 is CASSQDEQGLMNTEAFF. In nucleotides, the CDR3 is TGCGCCAGCAGCCAAGATGAGCAGGGACTAATGAACACTGAAGCTTTCTTT.

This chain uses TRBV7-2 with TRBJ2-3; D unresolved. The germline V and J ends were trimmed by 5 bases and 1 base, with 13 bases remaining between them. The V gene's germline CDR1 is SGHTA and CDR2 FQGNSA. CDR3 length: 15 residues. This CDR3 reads CASSLDGRGTDTQYF. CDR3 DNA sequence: TGTGCCAGCAGCCTAGACGGCCGGGGCACAGATACGCAGTATTTT.

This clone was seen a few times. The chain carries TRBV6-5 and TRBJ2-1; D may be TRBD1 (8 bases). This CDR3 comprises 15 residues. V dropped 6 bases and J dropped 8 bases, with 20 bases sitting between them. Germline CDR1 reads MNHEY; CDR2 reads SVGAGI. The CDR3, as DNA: TGTGCCAGCAGGGGGGGGACAGGTTCTCGGGATGAGCAGTTCTTC. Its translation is CASRGGTGSRDEQFF.

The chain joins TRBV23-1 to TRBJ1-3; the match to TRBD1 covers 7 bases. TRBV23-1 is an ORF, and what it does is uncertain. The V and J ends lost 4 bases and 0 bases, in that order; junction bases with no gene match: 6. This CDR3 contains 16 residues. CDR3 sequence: CASSPLGQRSGNTIYF. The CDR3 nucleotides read TGCGCCAGCAGTCCCCTGGGACAGCGCTCTGGAAACACCATATATTTT.

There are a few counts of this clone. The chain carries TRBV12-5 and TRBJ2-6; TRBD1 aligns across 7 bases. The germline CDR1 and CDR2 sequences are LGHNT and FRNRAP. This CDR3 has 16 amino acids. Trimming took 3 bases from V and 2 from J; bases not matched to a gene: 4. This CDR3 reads CASGFFGQAGANVLTF. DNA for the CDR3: TGTGCTAGTGGTTTTTTCGGACAGGCTGGGGCCAACGTCCTGACTTTC.

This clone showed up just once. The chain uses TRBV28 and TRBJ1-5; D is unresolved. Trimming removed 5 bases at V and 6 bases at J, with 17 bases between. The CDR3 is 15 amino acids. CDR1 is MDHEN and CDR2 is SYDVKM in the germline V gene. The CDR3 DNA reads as TGTGCCAGCAGTCTTTACACAGCTGCACGTCAGCCCCAGCATTTT. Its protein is CASSLYTAARQPQHF. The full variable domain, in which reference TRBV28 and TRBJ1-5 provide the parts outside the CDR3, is DVKVTQSSRYLVKRTGEKVFLECVQDMDHENMFWYRQDPGLGLRLIYFSYDVKMKEKGDIPEGYSVSREKKERFSLILESASTNQTSMYLCASSLYTAARQPQHFGDGTRLSIL.

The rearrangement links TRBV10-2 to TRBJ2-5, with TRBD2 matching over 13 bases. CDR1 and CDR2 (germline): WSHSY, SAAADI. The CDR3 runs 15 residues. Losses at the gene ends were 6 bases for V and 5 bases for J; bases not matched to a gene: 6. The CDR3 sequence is CASRGLAGWEETQYF. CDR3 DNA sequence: TGCGCCAGCAGGGGACTAGCGGGGTGGGAGGAGACCCAGTACTTC.